This T cell receptor (beta chain) stems from a study of T cells after yellow fever vaccination. UMIs were added to TCR cDNA along with a universal primer site when it was made by 5'RACE template switching. Via MiXCR, TCRdb re-called the 5' RACE reads, giving one row per CDR3 protein. The top ten hold roughly a quarter of the sample, which has roughly 340,000 distinct CDR3 sequences, around 3.9% seen once. Germline V lookup: CDR1 LGHNA, CDR2 YSLEER. CDR3 length: 14 residues. V lost 2 bases and J 0 bases, leaving 7 bases between the germline ends. The chain employs TRBV4-3 and TRBJ1-1, with D unresolved. This clonotype originated in a man younger than 30 who received the YFV17D yellow fever vaccine. The source material was PBMCs, sampled 5 days after the yellow fever booster vaccination. The DNA of the CDR3 is TGCGCCAGCAGCCAATTAACAGTGAACACTGAAGCTTTCTTT. Its translation: CASSQLTVNTEAFF.